The 11 T cell receptor beta chains below all came from one sample that was sequenced in a study of PD-L1 blockade in urothelial cancer. The assay was immunoSEQ multiplex PCR, and TCRdb's table has in-frame clones only and misses some. The repertoire consists of about 50,000 clones, with 70% to 85% occurring once and the leading ten covering over 3.5%. The material was PBMCs, obtained around atezolizumab (anti-PD-L1) treatment. These receptors originate from a man between 65 and 85 years old with urothelial cancer.

This CDR3 is CASSADRGAGEKLFF. The CDR3 DNA reads as TGTGCCAGCAGCGCAGACAGGGGGGCAGGGGAAAAACTGTTTTTT. The chain combines TRBV5-4 with TRBJ1-4, with 9 positions matching TRBD1. The CDR3 is 15 amino acids. Germline assignment: CDR1 SGHNT and CDR2 YYREEE (reference sequence). V dropped 4 bases and J dropped 8; count of bases not matched to a gene: 9.

The rearrangement joins TRBV6-5 to TRBJ1-4, with D possibly being TRBD1 (6 bases). The CDR3 length is 15 residues. Between the trimmed V and J ends, which lost 4 bases and 4 bases, there was a span of 13 bases. Per the germline V gene, CDR1 is MNHEY and CDR2 is SVGAGI. DNA for the CDR3: TGTGCCAGCAGTTCCCGAGGGGGATTTAATGAAAAACTGTTTTTT. Translated, it gives CASSSRGGFNEKLFF.

This chain joins TRBV5-1 and TRBJ2-3, with D perhaps matching TRBD1 (6 bases). V shed 4 bases and J shed 0 bases, with 15 bases lying between them. The CDR3 is 16 amino acids. Per the germline V gene, CDR1 is SGHRS and CDR2 is YFSETQ. CDR3 loop: CASSIGYQGSTDTQYF. For the CDR3, the DNA is TGCGCCAGCAGCATAGGATATCAGGGGAGCACAGATACGCAGTATTTT.

The chain recombines TRBV7-3 with TRBJ2-1; 9 nucleotides match TRBD1. The CDR3 is made up of 13 amino acids. After removal of 6 bases from V and 10 bases from J, the junction contained 7 bases not matched to a gene. CDR1 is SGHTA, CDR2 FQGTGA, per germline. The DNA for the CDR3 is TGTGCCAGCAGTTCTGGGACAGGGCGAGAGCAGTTCTTC. This translates into CASSSGTGREQFF.

This chain links TRBV19 with TRBJ1-1; 8 nucleotides line up with TRBD1. The V gene end was trimmed by 7 bases and the J gene end by 6 bases; junction bases not matched to a gene: 13. Per germline, CDR1 LNHDA and CDR2 SQIVND (reference sequence). The CDR3 is made up of 15 amino acids. For the CDR3, the DNA is TGTGCCAGTACCACAACGGGCCAGGGGGCTGCTGAAGCTTTCTTT. Amino acid sequence: CASTTTGQGAAEAFF.

CDR3 protein: CASSPGLAGKSSYEQYF. CDR3 coding DNA: TGTGCCAGCAGTCCCGGACTAGCGGGGAAGAGCTCCTACGAGCAGTACTTC. The gene calls are TRBV28 and TRBJ2-7, with 12 bases lining up with TRBD2. Germline V gene lookup returns CDR1 MDHEN and CDR2 SYDVKM. Losses at the gene ends were 5 bases for V and 0 bases for J; bases not matched to a gene: 8. The CDR3 spans 17 residues.

CDR3 in DNA: TGTGCCAGTAGTATCCACTATGGGTCCATCTTCCTCAGCTACGAGCAGTACTTC. Translation: CASSIHYGSIFLSYEQYF. The chain is built from TRBV19 and TRBJ2-7; D remains ambiguous. The germline V gene encodes CDR1 LNHDA and CDR2 SQIVND (reference sequence). Trimming cost V 3 bases and J 3 bases, with 24 bases left between them. CDR3 length: 18 residues. The entire variable domain, with the rest obtained from reference TRBV19 and TRBJ2-7, is as follows: DGGITQSPKYLFRKEGQNVTLSCEQNLNHDAMYWYRQDPGQGLRLIYYSQIVNDFQKGDIAEGYSVSREKKESFPLTVTSAQKNPTAFYLCASSIHYGSIFLSYEQYFGPGTRLTVT.

This sequence joins TRBV29-1 and TRBJ2-3; 10 bases are shared with TRBD2. Germline CDR1 SQVTM, CDR2 ANQGSEA. The CDR3 covers 14 residues. With 6 bases clipped from V and 5 bases from J, the junction kept 8 bases outside the gene matches. CDR3 coding DNA: TGCAGCGTGACGAGCGGGGGGGCCGGAGATACGCAGTATTTT. Protein: CSVTSGGAGDTQYF.

The chain employs TRBV5-4 and TRBJ2-2; TRBD1 might be the D (6 bases). Per the germline V gene, CDR1 is SGHNT and CDR2 is YYREEE (reference sequence). The CDR3 loop spans 16 amino acids. The V end was cut by 5 bases, the J end by 5 bases, with 19 bases between. The CDR3 DNA is TGTGCCAGCAGTACCCACAAAGGGGGACGGACCGGGGAGCTGTTTTTT. Translation gives CASSTHKGGRTGELFF.

This sequence joins TRBV19 and TRBJ2-1, with D unresolved. The CDR3 contains 13 residues. Trimming took off 1 base at V and 7 bases at J, with 8 bases between the two ends. From germline, CDR1 is LNHDA and CDR2 SQIVND (reference sequence). The CDR3 sequence is CASSIGLWNEQFF. CDR3 bases: TGTGCCAGTAGTATAGGACTGTGGAATGAGCAGTTCTTC.

The J gene is TRBJ1-5, the V gene TRBV10-3; D uncertain. The CDR3 is made up of 13 amino acids. V was shortened by 3 bases and J by 4 bases, with 7 bases between the two germline ends. Germline V CDR1 and CDR2: ENHRY, SYGVKD. Here the CDR3 reads CAISETVNQPQHF. CDR3 nucleotide sequence: TGTGCCATCAGTGAAACAGTTAATCAGCCCCAGCATTTT.